A single sample gave rise to the 8 T cell receptor beta chains below, sequenced in a study of vaccination and CD4 T cells after COVID-19. With the Oncomine TCR Beta short-read assay, DNA from cultured CD4+ T cells was sequenced. TCRdb itself ran the PCR reads through MiXCR, one entry per CDR3 protein. The table includes some 16,000 distinct CDR3 sequences, about half detected once. No antigen is known for these receptors. The sample's treatment: roughly 10-day PBMC culture with coronavirus spike peptide pools or control peptides (ViraFEST assay). Sequenced input: CD4+ T cells from blood, cultured in vitro. Receptor source: a human donor who had recovered from COVID-19.

V is TRBV12-3 or TRBV12-4 and J is TRBJ2-6; TRBD1 matches 9 bases. The CDR3 runs to 15 residues. V trimming: 5 bases; J trimming: 2 bases; junction bases outside the gene matches: 1. In nucleotides, the CDR3 is TGTGCCAGCAGTCGACAGGGGGCTGGGGCCAACGTCCTGACTTTC. Its protein product is CASSRQGAGANVLTF.

V and J are TRBV7-8 and TRBJ1-2; D is perhaps TRBD1 (5 bases). The CDR3 contains 15 residues. Germline V lookup: CDR1 SGHVS, CDR2 FQNEAQ. The germline V and J ends were trimmed by 0 bases and 7 bases, with 15 bases remaining between them. The CDR3, as DNA: TGTGCCAGCAGCTTAGCGATAGGAGGGGCGGGTGGCTACACCTTC. It specifies CASSLAIGGAGGYTF.

J is TRBJ2-5 and V is TRBV11-2; 9 bases map to TRBD2. V lost 1 base, J lost 2 bases, and 8 bases stayed unmatched. Germline V gene data show CDR1 as SGHAT and CDR2 as FQNNGV. The CDR3 spans 17 residues. The CDR3 DNA sequence: TGTGCCAGCAGCTTAGCTCCAGCGGGGGGAACACAAGAGACCCAGTACTTC. It specifies CASSLAPAGGTQETQYF. The whole variable domain, filled in from reference TRBV11-2 and TRBJ2-5, reads EAGVAQSPRYKIIEKRQSVAFWCNPISGHATLYWYQQILGQGPKLLIQFQNNGVVDDSQLPKDRFSAERLKGVDSTLKIQPAKLEDSAVYLCASSLAPAGGTQETQYFGPGTRLLVL.

V gene TRBV27 combines with J gene TRBJ2-7, with D unresolved. Per germline, CDR1 MNHEY and CDR2 SMNVEV (reference sequence). Deletions cut 2 bases from V and 5 bases from J, with 16 bases between. The length of the CDR3 is 15 residues. In DNA form, the CDR3 reads TGTGCCAGCAGTTTAGGCCGGAAAGTGGCCGACGAGCAGTACTTC. This gives the protein CASSLGRKVADEQYF.

The V call is TRBV5-1, the J call TRBJ2-1; 10 bases map to TRBD2. The CDR3 length is 14 residues. Germline V gene sequence: CDR1 SGHRS, CDR2 YFSETQ. Germline trimming cut 4 bases from V and 6 bases from J; bases unmatched to any gene: 4. This CDR3 reads CASSRGLAVNEQFF. CDR3 bases: TGCGCCAGCAGCCGAGGACTAGCGGTCAATGAGCAGTTCTTC.

This chain uses TRBV7-3 with TRBJ1-1, with a possible D match to TRBD1 (6 bases). Germline V gene sequence: CDR1 SGHTA, CDR2 FQGTGA. The V end was cut by 4 bases, the J end by 6 bases, with 12 bases between. The CDR3 length is 13 residues. In nucleotides, the CDR3 is TGTGCCAGCAGCTCGGGACAATTTTCTGAAGCTTTCTTT. It yields the protein CASSSGQFSEAFF.

The chain links TRBV7-8 to TRBJ2-7; 7 bases are a match to TRBD2. J was trimmed by 6 bases and V by 0 bases; bases with no gene match: 5. CDR3 length: 14 residues. Germline V lookup: CDR1 SGHVS, CDR2 FQNEAQ. The CDR3 DNA reads as TGTGCCAGCAGCTTAGCGCTAGGGGAGGGCGAGCAGTACTTC. Amino acid sequence: CASSLALGEGEQYF.

In this sample, this clonotype turned up a few times. The J gene is TRBJ1-1, the V gene TRBV7-8; D might be TRBD1 (5 bases). The germline gives CDR1 SGHVS, CDR2 FQNEAQ. Trimming cost V 5 bases and J 3 bases, with 16 bases left between them. The CDR3 is made up of 15 amino acids. The chain's CDR3 is CASSKGGASDTEAFF. CDR3 DNA sequence: TGTGCCAGCAGCAAAGGCGGGGCCTCGGACACTGAAGCTTTCTTT.